Following are 22 T cell receptor beta chains from one sample sequenced in a study of blood T cells in healthy people across ages. A J-beta primer mix and a sample-barcoded 5' primer were used in a second PCR of about 7 to 12 cycles. TCRdb itself ran the 5' RACE reads through MiXCR, one entry per CDR3 protein. The sample has approximately 490,000 distinct CDR3 sequences, 24% seen once. These same records also appear under a second study, on T cells of mothers and their children.

Sequenced sample: blood. These receptors were obtained from a boy between 10 and 17 years old in good health.

The rearrangement links TRBV20-1 to TRBJ2-3, with 9 positions matching TRBD2. The V and J ends lost 0 bases and 4 bases, in that order; junction bases with no gene match: 8. The CDR3 spans 16 residues. CDR1 and CDR2 (germline): DFQATT, SNEGSKA (reference sequence). The CDR3 sequence: CSARDSASGVADTQYF. The CDR3 region has the DNA TGCAGTGCTAGAGATTCAGCTAGCGGGGTAGCAGATACGCAGTATTTT.

A few counts support this clonotype. The chain is built from TRBV6-1 and TRBJ2-4, with 12 bases matching TRBD1. The V gene's germline CDR1 is MNHNS and CDR2 SASEGT. The length of the CDR3 is 14 residues. V dropped 6 bases and J dropped 7; count of bases not matched to a gene: 4. CDR3: CASRGTGGTNIQYF. CDR3 bases: TGTGCCAGCAGGGGGACAGGGGGCACCAACATTCAGTACTTC.

The CDR3 bases are TGTGCCAGCAGTTTATGGGGGGCCGGACGCGGGCAAGAGACCCAGTACTTC. Translated, it gives CASSLWGAGRGQETQYF. This chain links TRBV28 with TRBJ2-5, with D possibly being TRBD1 (6 bases). The germline V gene has CDR1 MDHEN and CDR2 SYDVKM. Trimming took 0 bases from V and 2 from J, leaving 16 bases between them. The CDR3 is 17 amino acids. Combining the CDR3 with reference TRBV28 and TRBJ2-5 gives the whole variable domain DVKVTQSSRYLVKRTGEKVFLECVQDMDHENMFWYRQDPGLGLRLIYFSYDVKMKEKGDIPEGYSVSREKKERFSLILESASTNQTSMYLCASSLWGAGRGQETQYFGPGTRLLVL.

This clonotype came up a few times. V is TRBV5-1 and J is TRBJ2-1, with 8 nucleotides matching TRBD1. V was pared by 5 bases and J by 6 bases, with 4 bases of the junction left unmatched. The CDR3 has 13 residues. Germline V gene sequence: CDR1 SGHRS, CDR2 YFSETQ. CDR3 sequence (DNA): TGCGCCAGCAGATCGGACAGGGCCAATGAGCAGTTCTTC. Its protein product is CASRSDRANEQFF.

There are a few counts of this clonotype. The CDR3 DNA is TGCAGTGCTAACGGTCCCAGCCGCTCCTACGAGCAGTACTTC. Residues: CSANGPSRSYEQYF. The rearrangement links TRBV20-1 to TRBJ2-7; D is unclear. Per the germline V gene, CDR1 is DFQATT and CDR2 is SNEGSKA (reference sequence). The CDR3 runs to 14 residues. With 4 bases removed from V and 0 bases from J, the gap between germline ends came to 13 bases.

This clonotype was detected a few times. The chain joins TRBV5-1 to TRBJ1-1; D remains unclear. V gave up 0 bases and J gave up 11 bases, with 14 bases separating them. The CDR3 spans 13 residues. From germline, CDR1 is SGHRS and CDR2 YFSETQ. The CDR3 region has the DNA TGCGCCAGCAGCTTGGCCTTCGGAGGTCGGGCTTTCTTT. It yields the protein CASSLAFGGRAFF. The full variable domain, with the rest looked up from reference TRBV5-1 and TRBJ1-1, is KAGVTQTPRYLIKTRGQQVTLSCSPISGHRSVSWYQQTPGQGLQFLFEYFSETQRNKGNFPGRFSGRQFSNSRSEMNVSTLELGDSALYLCASSLAFGGRAFFGQGTRLTVV.

The J gene is TRBJ2-3, the V gene TRBV11-3; TRBD2 matches 10 bases. V shed 5 bases, J shed 3 bases, and the junction held 5 bases outside the gene matches. This CDR3 comprises 15 residues. Germline CDR1 is SGHNT and CDR2 is YENEEA. The CDR3 coding sequence is TGTGCCAGCAGCCAAAGCGGGGGGGTTACAGATACGCAGTATTTT. Its protein product is CASSQSGGVTDTQYF.

This clonotype showed up just a few times. The genes are TRBV12-3 or TRBV12-4 and TRBJ2-7, with a tentative D call TRBD2 (6 bases). The V gene lost 2 bases and the J gene lost 1 base, with 12 bases spanning the gap. This CDR3 has 15 amino acids. The CDR3 DNA follows: TGTGCCAGCAGTTTACGGGACTTGCCTTCCTACGAGCAGTACTTC. It specifies CASSLRDLPSYEQYF.

The rearrangement uses TRBV4-3 and TRBJ2-1; maybe TRBD2 (5 bases). This CDR3 has 14 amino acids. V lost 0 bases and J 8 bases, leaving 11 bases between the germline ends. Germline CDR1 is LGHNA and CDR2 is YSLEER. The DNA for the CDR3 is TGCGCCAGCAGCCAAGAAGAGGGTGGTTATGAGCAGTTCTTC. Protein product: CASSQEEGGYEQFF.

In its sample, this clonotype was seen a few times. V is TRBV20-1 and J is TRBJ2-1, with no clear D. The better agreement between TRBJ2-7 and the DNA end casts doubt on the J call. The CDR3 runs to 12 residues. Germline V lookup: CDR1 DFQATT, CDR2 SNEGSKA (reference sequence). The CDR3 DNA follows: TGCAGTGGTAAGCTAAACACCTACGAGCAGTACTTC. It encodes CSGKLNTYEQYF.

The V and J genes are TRBV12-3 or TRBV12-4 and TRBJ1-2; possibly TRBD1 for D (6 bases). The V end was cut by 5 bases, the J end by 2 bases, with 12 bases between. CDR3 size: 14 residues. CDR3 bases: TGTGCCAGCAGTCCCTCACAGGGAAACTATGGCTACACCTTC. Encoded protein: CASSPSQGNYGYTF.

This clonotype was observed a handful of times. The chain uses TRBV28 and TRBJ2-3; perhaps TRBD1 as D (6 bases). Germline V lookup: CDR1 MDHEN, CDR2 SYDVKM. This CDR3 has 13 residues. The germline V and J ends were trimmed by 6 bases and 8 bases, with 15 bases remaining between them. The CDR3 loop is CASSPDDRLTQYF. The CDR3 DNA follows: TGTGCCAGCAGCCCAGACGACAGGCTTACGCAGTATTTT.

This chain uses TRBV6-5 with TRBJ2-2; possible D gene TRBD1, 6 bases. Germline lookup yields CDR1 MNHEY and CDR2 SVGAGI. The V gene lost 2 bases and the J gene lost 4 bases, with 17 bases spanning the gap. There are 17 residues in the CDR3. The CDR3 bases are TGTGCCAGCAGTTACAGTACTAGGGGGTGGGTCACCGGGGAGCTGTTTTTT. It specifies CASSYSTRGWVTGELFF.

This clonotype was seen at least ten times. This chain links TRBV28 with TRBJ1-4, with 8 bases aligning to TRBD1. The junction had 7 bases not matched to a gene; V was cut back by 6 bases and J by 7 bases. From germline, CDR1 is MDHEN and CDR2 SYDVKM. The CDR3 is made up of 14 amino acids. The CDR3 DNA reads TGTGCCAGCAGACCCGGACAGGGTTTTGAAAAACTGTTTTTT. Translating gives CASRPGQGFEKLFF.

This chain links TRBV20-1 with TRBJ2-5, with 11 positions matching TRBD2. TRBJ2-1 matches the DNA end more closely, so the J call is doubtful. Germline loops: CDR1 DFQATT, CDR2 SNEGSKA (reference sequence). CDR3 size: 15 residues. The CDR3 bases are TGCAGTGCTAGAGATCCACTAGCGGGAGACTTTGAGCAGTTCTTC. It is translated as CSARDPLAGDFEQFF.

This chain links TRBV12-3 or TRBV12-4 with TRBJ2-5; a possible D gene is TRBD1 (6 bases). Trimming took 5 bases from V and 1 from J, leaving 14 bases between them. The CDR3 is made up of 15 amino acids. The DNA for the CDR3 is TGTGCCAGCAGTCGGGGACAAGCCCTCCAAGAGACCCAGTACTTC. Translating gives CASSRGQALQETQYF.

The CDR3 here is CASSTGHSNTEAFF. Here the CDR3 DNA reads TGCGCCAGCAGTACCGGACACTCCAACACTGAAGCTTTCTTT. The chain is built from TRBV5-1 and TRBJ1-1; possibly TRBD1 for D (5 bases). V lost 5 bases, J lost 2 bases, and 13 bases lay in between. Germline V CDR1 and CDR2: SGHRS, YFSETQ. The CDR3 length is 14 residues.

This clonotype was detected many times. The chain combines TRBV20-1 with TRBJ2-1, with D unclear. Germline CDR1 reads DFQATT; CDR2 reads SNEGSKA (reference sequence). Between the trimmed V and J ends, which lost 3 bases and 6 bases, there was a span of 9 bases. The CDR3 runs to 12 residues. The CDR3 is CSASMGINEQFF. Here the CDR3 DNA reads TGCAGTGCTAGTATGGGCATCAATGAGCAGTTCTTC.

CDR3 region: CASSLNSGTGFSGYTF. The CDR3 DNA follows: TGTGCCAGCAGTTTAAACTCTGGGACAGGGTTCTCCGGCTACACCTTC. This chain links TRBV27 with TRBJ1-2; 9 bases match TRBD1. V lost 2 bases and J lost 8; bases outside the gene matches: 12. Per the germline V gene, CDR1 is MNHEY and CDR2 is SMNVEV (reference sequence). This CDR3 is built from 16 residues.

This clonotype was seen many times. The rearrangement uses TRBV5-1 and TRBJ1-4, with 10 bases identical to TRBD1. Germline CDR1 SGHRS, CDR2 YFSETQ. CDR3 length: 15 residues. V was pared by 0 bases and J by 7 bases, with 3 bases of the junction left unmatched. This CDR3 reads CASSLVGTGVEKLFF. DNA for the CDR3: TGCGCCAGCAGCTTGGTCGGGACAGGGGTTGAAAAACTGTTTTTT.

The V call is TRBV11-3, the J call TRBJ2-5, with TRBD2 matching 7 bases. The V and J ends lost 8 bases and 6 bases, in that order; junction bases with no gene match: 9. Germline V gives CDR1 SGHNT, CDR2 YENEEA. The CDR3 contains 13 residues. CDR3 nucleotide sequence: TGTGCCAGCGCCCAGGGAGGGAAACAGACCCAGTACTTC. Translation: CASAQGGKQTQYF.

This chain joins TRBV25-1 and TRBJ2-3; D call uncertain. The CDR3 spans 14 residues. CDR1 and CDR2 (germline): MGHDK, SYGVNS. The V end was cut by 3 bases, the J end by 5 bases, with 12 bases between. CDR3 residues: CASSEWPERDTQYF. CDR3 coding DNA: TGTGCCAGCAGTGAGTGGCCCGAAAGAGATACGCAGTATTTT.